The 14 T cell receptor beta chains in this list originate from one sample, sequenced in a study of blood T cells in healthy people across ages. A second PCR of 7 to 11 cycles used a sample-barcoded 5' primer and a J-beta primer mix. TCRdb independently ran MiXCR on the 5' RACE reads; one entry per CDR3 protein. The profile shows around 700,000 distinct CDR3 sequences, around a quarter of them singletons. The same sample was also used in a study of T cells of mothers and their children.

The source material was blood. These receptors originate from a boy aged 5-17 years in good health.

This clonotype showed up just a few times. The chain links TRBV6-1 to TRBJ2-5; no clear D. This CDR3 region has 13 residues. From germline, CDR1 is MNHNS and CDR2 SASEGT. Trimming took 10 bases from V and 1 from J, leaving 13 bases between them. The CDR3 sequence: CATVELLQETQYF. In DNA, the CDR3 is TGTGCCACCGTCGAACTGCTCCAAGAGACCCAGTACTTC.

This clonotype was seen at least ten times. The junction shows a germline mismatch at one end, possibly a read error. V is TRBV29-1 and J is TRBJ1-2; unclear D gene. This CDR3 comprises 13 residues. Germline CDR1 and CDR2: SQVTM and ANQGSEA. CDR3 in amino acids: CSAPDKTAEEDAF. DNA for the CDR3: TGCAGCGCCCCCGACAAAACCGCTGAGGAGGACGCCTTC.

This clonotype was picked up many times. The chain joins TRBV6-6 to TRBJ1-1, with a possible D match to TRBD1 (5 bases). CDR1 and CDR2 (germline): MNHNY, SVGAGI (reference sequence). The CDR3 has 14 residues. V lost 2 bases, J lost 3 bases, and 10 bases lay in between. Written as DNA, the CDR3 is TGTGCCAGCAGTTACGGGGGGGTGGACACTGAAGCTTTCTTT. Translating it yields CASSYGGVDTEAFF.

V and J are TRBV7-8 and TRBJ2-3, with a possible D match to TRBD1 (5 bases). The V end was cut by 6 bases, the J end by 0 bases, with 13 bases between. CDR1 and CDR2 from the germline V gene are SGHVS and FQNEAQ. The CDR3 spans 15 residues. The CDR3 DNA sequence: TGTGCCAGCAGACATTTACCAGGGAGCACAGATACGCAGTATTTT. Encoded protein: CASRHLPGSTDTQYF.

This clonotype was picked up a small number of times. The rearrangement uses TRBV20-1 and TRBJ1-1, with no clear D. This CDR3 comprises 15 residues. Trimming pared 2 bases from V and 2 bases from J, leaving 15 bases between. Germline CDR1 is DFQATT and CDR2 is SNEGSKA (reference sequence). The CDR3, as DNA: TGCAGTGCTAGACCACTGTCTGGGGTAAACACTGAAGCTTTCTTT. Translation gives CSARPLSGVNTEAFF.

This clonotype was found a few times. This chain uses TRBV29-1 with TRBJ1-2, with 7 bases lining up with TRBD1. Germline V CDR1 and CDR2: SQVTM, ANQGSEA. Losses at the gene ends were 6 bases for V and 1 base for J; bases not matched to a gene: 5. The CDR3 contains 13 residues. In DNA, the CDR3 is TGCAGCGTAGGGGACAGAGATAACTATGGCTACACCTTC. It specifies CSVGDRDNYGYTF.

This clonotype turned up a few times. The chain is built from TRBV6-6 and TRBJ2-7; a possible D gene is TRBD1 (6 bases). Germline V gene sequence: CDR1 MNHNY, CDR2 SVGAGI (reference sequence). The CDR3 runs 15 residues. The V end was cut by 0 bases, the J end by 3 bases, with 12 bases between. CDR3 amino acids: CASSYSQGSNYEQYF. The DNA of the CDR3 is TGTGCCAGCAGTTACTCCCAGGGGAGTAACTACGAGCAGTACTTC.

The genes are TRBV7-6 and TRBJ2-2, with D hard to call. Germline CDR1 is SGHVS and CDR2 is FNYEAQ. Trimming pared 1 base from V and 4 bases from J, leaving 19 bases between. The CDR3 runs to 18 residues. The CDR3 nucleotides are TGTGCCAGCAGCTTAGGGAATATCATAGGCAGCACCACCGGGGAGCTGTTTTTT. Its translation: CASSLGNIIGSTTGELFF.

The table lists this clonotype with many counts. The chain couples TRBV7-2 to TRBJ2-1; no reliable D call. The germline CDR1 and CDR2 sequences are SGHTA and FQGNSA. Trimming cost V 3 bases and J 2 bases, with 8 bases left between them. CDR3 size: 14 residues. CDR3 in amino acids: CASSFSRPYNEQFF. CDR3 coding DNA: TGTGCCAGCAGCTTCTCTCGTCCCTACAATGAGCAGTTCTTC.

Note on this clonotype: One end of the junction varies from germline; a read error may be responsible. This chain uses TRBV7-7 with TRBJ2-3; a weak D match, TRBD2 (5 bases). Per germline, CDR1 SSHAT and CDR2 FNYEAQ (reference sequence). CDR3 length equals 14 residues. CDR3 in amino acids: CASSLEVGEDTQYF. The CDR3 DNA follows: TGTGCTAGCAGCTTAGAGGTGGGAGAAGATACGCAGTATTTT.

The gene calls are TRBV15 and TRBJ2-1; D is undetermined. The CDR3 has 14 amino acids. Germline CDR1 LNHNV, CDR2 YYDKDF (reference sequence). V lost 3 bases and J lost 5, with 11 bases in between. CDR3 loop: CATSREGSHNEQFF. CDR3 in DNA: TGTGCCACCAGCAGGGAAGGGTCCCACAATGAGCAGTTCTTC.

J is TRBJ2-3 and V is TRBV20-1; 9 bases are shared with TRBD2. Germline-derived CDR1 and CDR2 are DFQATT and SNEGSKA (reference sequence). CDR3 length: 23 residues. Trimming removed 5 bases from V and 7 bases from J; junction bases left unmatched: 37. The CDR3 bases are TGCAGTGCTCGCCCTAGACTAGCGGTTCTACCGTATTTACAGATTATGTTGAGGTATACGCAGTATTTT. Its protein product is CSARPRLAVLPYLQIMLRYTQYF.

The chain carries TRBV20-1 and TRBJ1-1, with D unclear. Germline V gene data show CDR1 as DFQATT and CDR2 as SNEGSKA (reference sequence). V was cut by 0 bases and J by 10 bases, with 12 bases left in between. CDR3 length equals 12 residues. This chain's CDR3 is CSARDSSSGAFF. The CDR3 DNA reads TGCAGTGCTAGAGATTCTAGTTCGGGAGCTTTCTTT.

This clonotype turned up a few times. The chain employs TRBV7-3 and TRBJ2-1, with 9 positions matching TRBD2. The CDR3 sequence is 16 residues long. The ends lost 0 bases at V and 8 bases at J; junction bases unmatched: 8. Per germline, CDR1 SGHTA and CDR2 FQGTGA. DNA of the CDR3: TGTGCCAGCAGCTTAACGTGGGGGCTAGCGGGACATGAGCAGTTCTTC. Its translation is CASSLTWGLAGHEQFF. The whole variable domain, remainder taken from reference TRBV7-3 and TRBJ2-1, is GAGVSQTPSNKVTEKGKYVELRCDPISGHTALYWYRQSLGQGPEFLIYFQGTGAADDSGLPNDRFFAVRPEGSVSTLKIQRTERGDSAVYLCASSLTWGLAGHEQFFGPGTRLTVL.